This TCR beta chain was identified in a study of shared clonotypes between healthy human individuals. Points on this clone: Other nucleotide sequences in the sample specify the same CDR3.

The method was immunoSEQ multiplex PCR; TCRdb's version includes in-frame clones alone and lacks a portion of them. The table records 2.3 million or so clones, just over 90% of them present only once. V was trimmed by 3 bases and J by 3 bases, leaving 16 bases between them. The CDR3 totals 15 residues. CDR1 and CDR2 (germline): SGHRS, YFSETQ. The genes are TRBV5-1 and TRBJ2-7; D could derive from TRBD1 or TRBD2 (5 bases each). The sample consisted of naive CD4+ T cells from PBMCs. Noted subset: CD45RA+ positively selected. The receptor was isolated from a man aged 18 to 30 in good health. Some clones in this sample may be carry-over from other donors' samples. The CDR3 region is CASSSTGTASYEQYF. The CDR3 nucleotides read TGCGCCAGCAGCTCGACCGGGACGGCCAGCTACGAGCAGTACTTC.